This T cell receptor beta chain appears in the sequencing data of a study of esophageal squamous cell carcinoma under preoperative chemotherapy. Across the study: Both tumor-infiltrating lymphocytes and peripheral blood T cells had their TCR repertoires profiled. Study results and limitations: Clonal contraction, more than amplification, hit abundant clones after paclitaxel-nedaplatin. After chemotherapy, TCR diversity rose significantly in peripheral T cells but not in tumor-infiltrating lymphocytes.

Concerning this clonotype itself: Its specificity is unknown.

Time point defined: before preoperative PTX-NDP chemotherapy. TCRdb re-analysed the PCR reads in MiXCR, keeping a single row per CDR3 protein. Here the sample spans roughly 30,000 distinct CDR3 sequences, roughly half being singletons. This sequence was found in a human donor with esophageal squamous cell carcinoma. The donor label of this sample is uncertain. The biological material was taken from a patient given preoperative chemotherapy.

In DNA form, the CDR3 reads TGTGCCAGCAGCTTAGCCGGGACTAGTAGTGGATATGAGCAGTTCTTC. Amino acid sequence: CASSLAGTSSGYEQFF. The chain couples TRBV7-2 to TRBJ2-1, with 8 bases aligning to TRBD2. With 0 bases clipped from V and 8 bases from J, the junction kept 9 bases outside the gene matches. Per germline, CDR1 SGHTA and CDR2 FQGNSA. The CDR3 covers 16 residues. Variable domain in full (rest from reference TRBV7-2 and TRBJ2-1): GAGVSQSPSNKVTEKGKDVELRCDPISGHTALYWYRQSLGQGLEFLIYFQGNSAPDKSGLPSDRFSAERTGGSVSTLTIQRTQQEDSAVYLCASSLAGTSSGYEQFFGPGTRLTVL.